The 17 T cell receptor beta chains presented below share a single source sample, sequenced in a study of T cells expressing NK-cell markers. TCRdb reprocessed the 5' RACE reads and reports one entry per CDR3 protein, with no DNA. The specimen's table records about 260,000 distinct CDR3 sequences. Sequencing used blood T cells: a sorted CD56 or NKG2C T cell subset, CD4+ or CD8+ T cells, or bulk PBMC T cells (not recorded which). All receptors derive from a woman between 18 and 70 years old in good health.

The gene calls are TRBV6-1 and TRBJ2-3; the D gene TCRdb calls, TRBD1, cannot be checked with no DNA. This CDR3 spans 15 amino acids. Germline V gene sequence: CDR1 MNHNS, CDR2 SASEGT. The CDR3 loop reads CASRRQGSGTDTQYF.

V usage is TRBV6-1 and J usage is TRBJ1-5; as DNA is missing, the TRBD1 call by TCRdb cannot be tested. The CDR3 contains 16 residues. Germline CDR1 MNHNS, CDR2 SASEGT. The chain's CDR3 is CASSEWRQFSNQPQHF.

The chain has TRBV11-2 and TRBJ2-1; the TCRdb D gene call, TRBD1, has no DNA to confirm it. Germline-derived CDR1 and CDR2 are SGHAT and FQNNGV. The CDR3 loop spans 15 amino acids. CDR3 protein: CASSLTGGAGGEQFF. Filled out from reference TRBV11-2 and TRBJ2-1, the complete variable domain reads EAGVAQSPRYKIIEKRQSVAFWCNPISGHATLYWYQQILGQGPKLLIQFQNNGVVDDSQLPKDRFSAERLKGVDSTLKIQPAKLEDSAVYLCASSLTGGAGGEQFFGPGTRLTVL.

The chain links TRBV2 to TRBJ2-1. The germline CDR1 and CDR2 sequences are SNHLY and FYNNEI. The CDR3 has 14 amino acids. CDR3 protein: CASNNGPNYNEQFF.

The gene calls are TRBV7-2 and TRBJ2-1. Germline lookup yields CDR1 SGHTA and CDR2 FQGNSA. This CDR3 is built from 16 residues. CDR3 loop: CASSLASVRSAVEQFF.

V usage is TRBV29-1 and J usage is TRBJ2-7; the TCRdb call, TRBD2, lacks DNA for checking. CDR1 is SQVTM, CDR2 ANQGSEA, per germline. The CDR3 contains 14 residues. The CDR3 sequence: CSVEDPAGGLEQYF.

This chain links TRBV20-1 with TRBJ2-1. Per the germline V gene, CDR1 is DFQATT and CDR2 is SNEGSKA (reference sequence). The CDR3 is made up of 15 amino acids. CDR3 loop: CSAVNFRSLYNEQFF.

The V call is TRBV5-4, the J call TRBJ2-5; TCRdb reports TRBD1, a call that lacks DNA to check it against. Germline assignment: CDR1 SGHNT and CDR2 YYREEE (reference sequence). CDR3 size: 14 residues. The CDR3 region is CASSSQGAQETQYF.

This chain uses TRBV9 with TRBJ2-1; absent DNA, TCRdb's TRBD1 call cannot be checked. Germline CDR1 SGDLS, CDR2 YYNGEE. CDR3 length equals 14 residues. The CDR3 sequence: CASSVGGAGMEQFF.

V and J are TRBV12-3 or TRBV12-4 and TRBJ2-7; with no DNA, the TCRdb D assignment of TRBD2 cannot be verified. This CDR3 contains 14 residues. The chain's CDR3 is CASREGLRTYEQYF.

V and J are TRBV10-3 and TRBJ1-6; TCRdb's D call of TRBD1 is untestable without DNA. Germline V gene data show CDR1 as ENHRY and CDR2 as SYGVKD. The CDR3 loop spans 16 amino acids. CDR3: CAISQDRVRGNSPLHF.

This CDR3 is CASSFRDVRPGTSGMQFF. This chain joins TRBV5-5 and TRBJ2-1; the D gene TCRdb calls, TRBD2, cannot be checked with no DNA. CDR1 is SGHKS, CDR2 YYEKEE, per germline (reference sequence). This CDR3 comprises 18 residues.

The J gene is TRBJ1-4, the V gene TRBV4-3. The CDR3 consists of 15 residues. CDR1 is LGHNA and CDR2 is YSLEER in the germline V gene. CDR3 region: CASSQDPVSNEKLFF.

The CDR3 spells CASSFTRTSGPFGYEQYF. The J gene is TRBJ2-7, the V gene TRBV28; TCRdb outputs TRBD2, but without DNA this stays unchecked. The CDR3 is made up of 18 amino acids. Germline values: CDR1 MDHEN, CDR2 SYDVKM.

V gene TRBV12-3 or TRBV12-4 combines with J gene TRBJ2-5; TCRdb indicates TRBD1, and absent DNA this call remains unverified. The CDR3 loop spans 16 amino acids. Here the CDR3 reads CASSLAGTEPQETQYF.

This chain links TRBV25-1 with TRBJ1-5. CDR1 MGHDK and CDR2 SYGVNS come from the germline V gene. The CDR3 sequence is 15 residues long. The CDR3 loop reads CASSEYAASNQPQHF.

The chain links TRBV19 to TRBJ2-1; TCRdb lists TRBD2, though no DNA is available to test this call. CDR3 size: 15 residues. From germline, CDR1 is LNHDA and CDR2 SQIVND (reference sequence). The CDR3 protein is CASTSRFLSYNEQFF.